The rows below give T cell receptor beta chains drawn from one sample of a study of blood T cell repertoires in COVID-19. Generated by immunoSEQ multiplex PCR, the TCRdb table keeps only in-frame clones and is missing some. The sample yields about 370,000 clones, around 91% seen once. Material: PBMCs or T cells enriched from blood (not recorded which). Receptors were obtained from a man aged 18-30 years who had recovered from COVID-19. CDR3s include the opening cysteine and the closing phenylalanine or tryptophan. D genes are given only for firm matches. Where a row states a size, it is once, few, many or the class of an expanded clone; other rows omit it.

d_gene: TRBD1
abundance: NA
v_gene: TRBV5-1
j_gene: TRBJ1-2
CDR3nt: TGCGCCAGCAGCTTGGACAGGGGGCTGGATGGCTACACCTTC
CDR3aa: CASSLDRGLDGYTF

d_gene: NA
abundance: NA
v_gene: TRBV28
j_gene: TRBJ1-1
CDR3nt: TGTGCCATCTCCACGGGTAGGGGGTTAAACACTGAAGCTTTCTTT
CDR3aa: CAISTGRGLNTEAFF

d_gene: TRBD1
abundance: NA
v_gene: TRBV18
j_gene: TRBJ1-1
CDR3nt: TGTGCCAGCTCACCACCGCACAGGGGGGATGAAGCTTTCTTT
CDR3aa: CASSPPHRGDEAFF

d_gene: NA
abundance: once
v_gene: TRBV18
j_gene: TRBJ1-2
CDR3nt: TGTGCCAGCTCACCATATGCGGAGTCCGCATATGGCTACACCTTC
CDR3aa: CASSPYAESAYGYTF

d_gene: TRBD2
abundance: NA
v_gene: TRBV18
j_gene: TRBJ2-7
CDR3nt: TGTGCCAGCTCACCCCGGGGACTAGCGGGAGAGCAGTACTTC
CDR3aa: CASSPRGLAGEQYF

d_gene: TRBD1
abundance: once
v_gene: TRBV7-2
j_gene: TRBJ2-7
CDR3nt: TGTGCCAGCAGCTTTGTATCTGGCGGGACAGGATCCTACGAGCAGTACTTC
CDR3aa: CASSFVSGGTGSYEQYF

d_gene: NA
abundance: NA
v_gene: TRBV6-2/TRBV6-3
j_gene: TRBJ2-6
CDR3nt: TGTGCCAGCAGTTACTCCCTCTCTGGGGCCAACGTCCTGACTTTC
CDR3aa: CASSYSLSGANVLTF

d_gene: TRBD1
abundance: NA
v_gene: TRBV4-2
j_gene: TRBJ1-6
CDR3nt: TGTGCCAGCAGCCAGACGACAGGGTACTATTCACCCCTCCACTTT
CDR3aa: CASSQTTGYYSPLHF

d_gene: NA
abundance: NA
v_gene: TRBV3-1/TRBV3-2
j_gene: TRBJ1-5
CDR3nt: TGTGCCAGCAAAGGGGGGGGAAATCAGCCCCAGCATTTT
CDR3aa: CASKGGGNQPQHF

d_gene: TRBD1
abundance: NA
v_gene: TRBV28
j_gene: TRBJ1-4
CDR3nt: TGTGCCAGCAAACCGGGACAGGGTTTCGCAAATGAAAAACTGTTTTTT
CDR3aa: CASKPGQGFANEKLFF

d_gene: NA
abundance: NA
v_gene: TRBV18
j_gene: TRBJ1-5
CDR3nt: TGTGCCAGCTCCTCCGGGACTGGCACAGTGAATCAGCCCCAGCATTTT
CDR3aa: CASSSGTGTVNQPQHF

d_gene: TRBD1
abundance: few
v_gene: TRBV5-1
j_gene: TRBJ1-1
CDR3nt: TGCGCCAGCAGCTTGGGCCCATTGGGACAGGGCACTGAAGCTTTCTTT
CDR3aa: CASSLGPLGQGTEAFF

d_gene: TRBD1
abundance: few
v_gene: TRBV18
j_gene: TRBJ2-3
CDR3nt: TGTGCCAGCCGGGACAGGACGAGCCGTGATACGCAGTATTTT
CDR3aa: CASRDRTSRDTQYF

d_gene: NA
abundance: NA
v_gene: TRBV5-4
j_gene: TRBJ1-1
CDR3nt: TGTGCCAGCAGCTTAGGACATGAAGCTTTCTTT
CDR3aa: CASSLGHEAFF

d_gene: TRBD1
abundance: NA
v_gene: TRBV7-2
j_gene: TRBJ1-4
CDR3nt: TGTGCCAGCAGCACCGGGACAGGGGTAGAAAAACTGTTTTTT
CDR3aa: CASSTGTGVEKLFF

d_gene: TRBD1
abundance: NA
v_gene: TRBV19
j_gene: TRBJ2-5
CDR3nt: TGTGCCAGTAGTACCAGGACAGGGGGAGAGACCCAGTACTTC
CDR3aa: CASSTRTGGETQYF

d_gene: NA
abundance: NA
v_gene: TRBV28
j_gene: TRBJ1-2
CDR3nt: TGTGCCAGCAGTCCAGACAGAGCACACACCTTC
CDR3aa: CASSPDRAHTF

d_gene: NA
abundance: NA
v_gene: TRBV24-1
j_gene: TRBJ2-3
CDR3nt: TGTGCCACCAGTGATGGGGGGGGCCACAACACAGATACGCAGTATTTT
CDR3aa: CATSDGGGHNTDTQYF

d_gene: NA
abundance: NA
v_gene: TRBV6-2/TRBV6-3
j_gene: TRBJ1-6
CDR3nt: TGTGCCAGCAGCTTGTTGACAGGTAGCTCACCCCTCCACTTT
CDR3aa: CASSLLTGSSPLHF

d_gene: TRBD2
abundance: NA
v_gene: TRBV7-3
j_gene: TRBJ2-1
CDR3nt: TGTGCCAGCAGGAAGGGCTCCGGCGGGAGCGTTAATGAGCAGTTCTTC
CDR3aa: CASRKGSGGSVNEQFF

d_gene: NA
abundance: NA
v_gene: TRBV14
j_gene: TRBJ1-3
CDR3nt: TGTGCCAGCAGCCAAGTAGGGGTCGACACCATATATTTT
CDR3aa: CASSQVGVDTIYF

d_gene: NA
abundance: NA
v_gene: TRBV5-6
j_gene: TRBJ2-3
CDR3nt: TGTGCCAGCAGCTTGGCCGACACTTATAGCACAGATACGCAGTATTTT
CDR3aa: CASSLADTYSTDTQYF

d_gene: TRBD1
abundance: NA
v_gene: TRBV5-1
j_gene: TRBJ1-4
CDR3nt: TGCGCCAGCGCCCGGGACAGAACTAATGAAAAACTGTTTTTT
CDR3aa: CASARDRTNEKLFF

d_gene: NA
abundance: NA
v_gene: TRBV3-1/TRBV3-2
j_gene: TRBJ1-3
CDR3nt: TGTGCCAGCAGCCCATCCTCGACAGGCAGCTCTGGAAACACCATATATTTT
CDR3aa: CASSPSSTGSSGNTIYF